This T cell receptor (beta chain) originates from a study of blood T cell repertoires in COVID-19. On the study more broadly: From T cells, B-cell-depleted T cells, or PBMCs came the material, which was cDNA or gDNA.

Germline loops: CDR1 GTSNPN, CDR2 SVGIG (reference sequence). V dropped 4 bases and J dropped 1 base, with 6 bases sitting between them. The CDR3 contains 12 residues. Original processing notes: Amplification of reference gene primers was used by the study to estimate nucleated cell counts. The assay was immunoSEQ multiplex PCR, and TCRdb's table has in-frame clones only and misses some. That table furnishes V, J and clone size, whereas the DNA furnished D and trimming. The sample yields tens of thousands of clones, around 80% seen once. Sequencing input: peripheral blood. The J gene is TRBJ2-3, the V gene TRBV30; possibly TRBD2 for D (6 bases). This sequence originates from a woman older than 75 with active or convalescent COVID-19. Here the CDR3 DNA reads TGTGCCTGGACTAGCGGCACAGATACGCAGTATTTT. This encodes CAWTSGTDTQYF.